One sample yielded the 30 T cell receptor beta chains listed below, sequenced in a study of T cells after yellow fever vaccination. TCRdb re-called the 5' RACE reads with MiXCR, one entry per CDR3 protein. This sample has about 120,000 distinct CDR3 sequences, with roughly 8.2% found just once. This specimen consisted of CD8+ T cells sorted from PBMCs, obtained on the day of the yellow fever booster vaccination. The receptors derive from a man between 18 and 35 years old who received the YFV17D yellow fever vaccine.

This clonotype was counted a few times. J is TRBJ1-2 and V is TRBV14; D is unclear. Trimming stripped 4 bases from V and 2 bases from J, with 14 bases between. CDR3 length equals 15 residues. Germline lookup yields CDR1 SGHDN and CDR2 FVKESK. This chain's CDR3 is CASSPRGSENYGYTF. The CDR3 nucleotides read TGTGCCAGCAGCCCTCGGGGAAGCGAGAACTATGGCTACACCTTC.

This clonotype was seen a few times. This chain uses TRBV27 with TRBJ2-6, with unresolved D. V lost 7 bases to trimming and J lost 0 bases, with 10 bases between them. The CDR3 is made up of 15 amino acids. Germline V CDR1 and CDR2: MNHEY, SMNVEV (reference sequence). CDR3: CASTLGASGANVLTF. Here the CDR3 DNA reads TGTGCCAGCACCCTCGGTGCCTCTGGGGCCAACGTCCTGACTTTC.

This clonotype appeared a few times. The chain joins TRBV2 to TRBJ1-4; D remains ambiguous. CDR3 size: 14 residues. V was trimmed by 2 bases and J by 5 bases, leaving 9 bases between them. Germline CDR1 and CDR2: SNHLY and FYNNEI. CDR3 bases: TGTGCCAGCAGTGAAAGGAAGGGCAATGAAAAACTGTTTTTT. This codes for CASSERKGNEKLFF.

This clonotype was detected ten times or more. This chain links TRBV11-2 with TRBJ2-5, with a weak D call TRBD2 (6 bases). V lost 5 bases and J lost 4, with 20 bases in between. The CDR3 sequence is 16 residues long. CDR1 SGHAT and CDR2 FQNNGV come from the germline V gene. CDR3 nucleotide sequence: TGTGCCAGCAGCCCCCGGCGCCCATGGGGAGGAGAGACCCAGTACTTC. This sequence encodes CASSPRRPWGGETQYF.

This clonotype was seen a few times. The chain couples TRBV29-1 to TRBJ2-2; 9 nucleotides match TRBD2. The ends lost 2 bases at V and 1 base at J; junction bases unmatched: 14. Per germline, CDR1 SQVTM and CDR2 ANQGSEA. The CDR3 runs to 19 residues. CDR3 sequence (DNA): TGCAGCGTTGAAATCTTGGCGGGGGGGCCTGCGAGGAACACCGGGGAGCTGTTTTTT. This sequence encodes CSVEILAGGPARNTGELFF.

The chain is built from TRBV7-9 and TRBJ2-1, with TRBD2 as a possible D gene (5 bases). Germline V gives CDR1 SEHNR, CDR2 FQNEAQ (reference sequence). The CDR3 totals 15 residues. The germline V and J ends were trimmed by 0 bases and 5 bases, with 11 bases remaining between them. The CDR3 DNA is TGTGCCAGCAGCTTAGCCGGGTACGGGGACAATGAGCAGTTCTTC. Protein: CASSLAGYGDNEQFF.

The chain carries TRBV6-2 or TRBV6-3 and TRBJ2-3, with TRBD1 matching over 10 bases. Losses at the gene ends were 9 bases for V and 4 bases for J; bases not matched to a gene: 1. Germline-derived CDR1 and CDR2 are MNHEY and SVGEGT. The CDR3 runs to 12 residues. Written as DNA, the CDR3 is TGTGCCAGTGGGACAGGGGCAGATACGCAGTATTTT. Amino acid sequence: CASGTGADTQYF.

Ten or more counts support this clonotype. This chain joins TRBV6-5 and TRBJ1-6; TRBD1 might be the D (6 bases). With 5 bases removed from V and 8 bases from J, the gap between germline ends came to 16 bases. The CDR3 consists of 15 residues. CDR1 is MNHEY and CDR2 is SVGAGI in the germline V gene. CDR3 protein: CASSPTGRGDSPLHF. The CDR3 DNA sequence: TGTGCCAGCAGTCCAACGGGCAGGGGCGATTCACCCCTCCACTTT.

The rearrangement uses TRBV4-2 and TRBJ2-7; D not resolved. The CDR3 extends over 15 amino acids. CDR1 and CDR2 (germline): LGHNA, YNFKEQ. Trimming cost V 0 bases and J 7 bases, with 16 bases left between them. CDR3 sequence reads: CASSQDFWVEKEQYF. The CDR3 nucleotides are TGTGCCAGCAGCCAAGACTTCTGGGTTGAAAAGGAGCAGTACTTC.

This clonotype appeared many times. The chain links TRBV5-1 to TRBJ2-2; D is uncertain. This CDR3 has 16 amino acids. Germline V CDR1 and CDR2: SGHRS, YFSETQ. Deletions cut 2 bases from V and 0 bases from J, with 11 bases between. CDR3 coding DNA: TGCGCCAGCAGCTTAGGAAGACTTACGAACACCGGGGAGCTGTTTTTT. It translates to CASSLGRLTNTGELFF.

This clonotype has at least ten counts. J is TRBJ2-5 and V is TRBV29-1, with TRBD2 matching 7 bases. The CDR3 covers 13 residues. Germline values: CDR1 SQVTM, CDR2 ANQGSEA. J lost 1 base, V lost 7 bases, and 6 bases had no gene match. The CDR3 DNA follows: TGCAGCGCCCAGGGAGGGATCCAAGAGACCCAGTACTTC. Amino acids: CSAQGGIQETQYF.

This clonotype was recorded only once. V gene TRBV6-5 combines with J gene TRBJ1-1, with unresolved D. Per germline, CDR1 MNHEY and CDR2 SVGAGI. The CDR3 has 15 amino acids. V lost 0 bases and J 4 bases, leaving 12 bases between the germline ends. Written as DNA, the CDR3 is TGTGCCAGCAGTTACTCGTCAGGAGGCATCACTGAAGCTTTCTTT. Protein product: CASSYSSGGITEAFF.

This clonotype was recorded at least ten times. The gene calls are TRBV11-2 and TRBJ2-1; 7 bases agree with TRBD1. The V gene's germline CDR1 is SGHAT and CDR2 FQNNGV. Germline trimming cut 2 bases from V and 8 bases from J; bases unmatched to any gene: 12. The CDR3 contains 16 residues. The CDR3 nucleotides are TGTGCCAGCAGCTTACCCTGGACAGGTCTATTCCATGAGCAGTTCTTC. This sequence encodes CASSLPWTGLFHEQFF.

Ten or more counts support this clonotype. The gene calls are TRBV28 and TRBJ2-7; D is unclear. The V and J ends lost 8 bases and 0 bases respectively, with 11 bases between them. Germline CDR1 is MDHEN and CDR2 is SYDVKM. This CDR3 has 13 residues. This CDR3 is CASSSSDSYEQYV. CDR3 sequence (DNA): TGTGCCAGCTCCTCCTCCGACTCCTACGAGCAGTACGTC.

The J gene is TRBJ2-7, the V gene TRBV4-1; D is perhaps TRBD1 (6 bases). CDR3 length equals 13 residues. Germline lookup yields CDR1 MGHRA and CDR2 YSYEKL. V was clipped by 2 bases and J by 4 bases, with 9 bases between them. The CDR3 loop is CASSQQQGYEQYV. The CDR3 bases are TGCGCCAGCAGCCAACAGCAGGGGTACGAGCAGTACGTC.

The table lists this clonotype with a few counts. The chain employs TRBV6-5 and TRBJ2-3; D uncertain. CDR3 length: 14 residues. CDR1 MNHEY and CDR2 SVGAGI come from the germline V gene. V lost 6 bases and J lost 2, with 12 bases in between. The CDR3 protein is CASSLGGYTDTQYF. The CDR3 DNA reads TGTGCCAGCAGCCTAGGCGGATACACAGATACGCAGTATTTT.

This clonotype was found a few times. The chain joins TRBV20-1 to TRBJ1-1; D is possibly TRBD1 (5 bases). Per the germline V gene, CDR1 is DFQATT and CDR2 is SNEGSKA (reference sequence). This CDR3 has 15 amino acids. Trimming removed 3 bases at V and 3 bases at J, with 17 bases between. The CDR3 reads CSASQGARWDTEAFF. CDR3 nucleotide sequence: TGCAGTGCTAGTCAAGGGGCCCGGTGGGACACTGAAGCTTTCTTT.

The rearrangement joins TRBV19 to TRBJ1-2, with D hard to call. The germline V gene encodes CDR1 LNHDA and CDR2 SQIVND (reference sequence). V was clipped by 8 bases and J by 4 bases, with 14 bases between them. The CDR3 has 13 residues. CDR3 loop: CASFGGLGYGYTF. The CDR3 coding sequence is TGTGCCAGTTTTGGCGGCCTGGGCTATGGCTACACCTTC. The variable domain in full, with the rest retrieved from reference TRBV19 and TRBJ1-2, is DGGITQSPKYLFRKEGQNVTLSCEQNLNHDAMYWYRQDPGQGLRLIYYSQIVNDFQKGDIAEGYSVSREKKESFPLTVTSAQKNPTAFYLCASFGGLGYGYTFGSGTRLTVV.

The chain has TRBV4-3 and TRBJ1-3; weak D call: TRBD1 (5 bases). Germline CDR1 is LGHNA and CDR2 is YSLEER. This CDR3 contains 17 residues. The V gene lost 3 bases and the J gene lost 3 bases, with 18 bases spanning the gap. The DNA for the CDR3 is TGCGCCAGCAGCCAGGACTTCCGGGACGTTTTTGGAAACACCATATATTTT. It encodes CASSQDFRDVFGNTIYF.

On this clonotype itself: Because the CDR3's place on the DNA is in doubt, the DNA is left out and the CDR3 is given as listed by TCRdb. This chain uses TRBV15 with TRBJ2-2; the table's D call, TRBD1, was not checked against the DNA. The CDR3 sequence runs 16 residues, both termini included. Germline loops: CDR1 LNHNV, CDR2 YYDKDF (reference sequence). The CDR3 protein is CATSSGTGDTGELFFF.

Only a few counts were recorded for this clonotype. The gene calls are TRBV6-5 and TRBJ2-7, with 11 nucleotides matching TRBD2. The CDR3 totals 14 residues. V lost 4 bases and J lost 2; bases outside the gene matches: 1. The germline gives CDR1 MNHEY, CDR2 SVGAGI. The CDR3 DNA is TGTGCCAGCAGTTTGACTAGCGGGGCCTACGAGCAGTACTTC. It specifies CASSLTSGAYEQYF.

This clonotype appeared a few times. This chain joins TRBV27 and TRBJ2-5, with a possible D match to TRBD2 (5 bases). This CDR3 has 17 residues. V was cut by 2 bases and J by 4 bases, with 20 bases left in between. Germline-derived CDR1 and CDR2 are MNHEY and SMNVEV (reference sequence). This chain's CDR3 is CASSLRTLGRTTETQYF. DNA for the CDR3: TGTGCCAGCAGTTTAAGGACTCTGGGAAGGACCACAGAGACCCAGTACTTC.

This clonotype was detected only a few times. In nucleotides, the CDR3 is TGTGCCGGCGGACAGGGGCCCACTGAAGCTTTCTTT. Encoded protein: CAGGQGPTEAFF. The chain carries TRBV10-3 and TRBJ1-1, with TRBD1 matching over 9 bases. Germline V CDR1 and CDR2: ENHRY, SYGVKD. The CDR3 contains 12 residues. The V and J ends lost 11 bases and 4 bases, in that order; junction bases with no gene match: 5.

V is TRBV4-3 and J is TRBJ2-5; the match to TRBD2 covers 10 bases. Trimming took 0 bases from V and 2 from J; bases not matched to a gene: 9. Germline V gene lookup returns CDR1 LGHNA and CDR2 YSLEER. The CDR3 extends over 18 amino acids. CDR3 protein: CASSQDFRASGGQETQYF. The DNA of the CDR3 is TGCGCCAGCAGCCAAGACTTTAGGGCTAGCGGGGGTCAAGAGACCCAGTACTTC.

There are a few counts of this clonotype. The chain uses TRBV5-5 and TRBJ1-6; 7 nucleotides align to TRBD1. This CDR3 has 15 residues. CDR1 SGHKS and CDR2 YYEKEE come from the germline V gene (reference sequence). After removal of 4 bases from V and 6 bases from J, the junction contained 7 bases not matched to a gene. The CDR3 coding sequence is TGTGCCAGCAGCATCTGGGACAGTTCTAATTCACCCCTCCACTTT. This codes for CASSIWDSSNSPLHF.

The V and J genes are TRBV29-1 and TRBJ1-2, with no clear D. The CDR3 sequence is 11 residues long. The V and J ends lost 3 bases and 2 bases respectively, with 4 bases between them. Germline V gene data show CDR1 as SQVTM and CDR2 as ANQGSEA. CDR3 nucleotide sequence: TGCAGCGTTGAGGTCAACTATGGCTACACCTTC. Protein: CSVEVNYGYTF. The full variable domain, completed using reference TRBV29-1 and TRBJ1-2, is SAVISQKPSRDICQRGTSLTIQCQVDSQVTMMFWYRQQPGQSLTLIATANQGSEATYESGFVIDKFPISRPNLTFSTLTVSNMSPEDSSIYLCSVEVNYGYTFGSGTRLTVV.

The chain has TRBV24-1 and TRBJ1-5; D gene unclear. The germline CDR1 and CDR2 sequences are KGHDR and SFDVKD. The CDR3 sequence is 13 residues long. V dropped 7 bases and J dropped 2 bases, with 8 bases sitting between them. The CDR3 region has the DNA TGTGCCACCAGCCCACGGGGCAATCAGCCCCAGCATTTT. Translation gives CATSPRGNQPQHF.

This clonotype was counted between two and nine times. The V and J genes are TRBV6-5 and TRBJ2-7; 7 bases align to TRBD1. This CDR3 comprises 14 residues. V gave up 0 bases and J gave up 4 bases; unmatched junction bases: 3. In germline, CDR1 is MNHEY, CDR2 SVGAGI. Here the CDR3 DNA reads TGTGCCAGCAGTTACTCTCCAGGGGGATACGAGCAGTACTTC. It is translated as CASSYSPGGYEQYF.

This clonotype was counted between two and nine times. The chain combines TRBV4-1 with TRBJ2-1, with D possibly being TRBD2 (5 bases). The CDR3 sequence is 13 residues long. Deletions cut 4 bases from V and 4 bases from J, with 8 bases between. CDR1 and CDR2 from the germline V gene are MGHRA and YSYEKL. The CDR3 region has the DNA TGCGCCAGCAGCCCCGGGGAATACAATGAGCAGTTCTTC. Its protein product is CASSPGEYNEQFF.

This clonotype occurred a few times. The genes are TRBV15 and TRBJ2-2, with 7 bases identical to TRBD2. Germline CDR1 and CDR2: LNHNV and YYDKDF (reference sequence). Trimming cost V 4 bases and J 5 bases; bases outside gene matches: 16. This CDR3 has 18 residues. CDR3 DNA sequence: TGTGCCACCAGCATCCCACGGGGGGTGTCAGGGAATACCGGGGAGCTGTTTTTT. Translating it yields CATSIPRGVSGNTGELFF.